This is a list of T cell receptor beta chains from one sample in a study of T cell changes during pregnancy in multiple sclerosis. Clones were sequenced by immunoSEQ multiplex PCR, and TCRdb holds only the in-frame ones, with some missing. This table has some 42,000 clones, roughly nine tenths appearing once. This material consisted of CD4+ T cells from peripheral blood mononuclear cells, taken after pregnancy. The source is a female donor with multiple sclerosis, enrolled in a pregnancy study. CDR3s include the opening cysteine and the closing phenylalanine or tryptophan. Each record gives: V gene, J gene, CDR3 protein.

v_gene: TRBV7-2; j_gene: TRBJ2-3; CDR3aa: CASSPGTSRTDTQYF
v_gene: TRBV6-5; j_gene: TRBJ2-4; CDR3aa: CASRSGGAGKKYF
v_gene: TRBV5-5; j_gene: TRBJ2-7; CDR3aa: CASSLSPPGDEQYF
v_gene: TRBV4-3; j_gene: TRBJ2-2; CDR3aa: CASSPADLGGRELFF
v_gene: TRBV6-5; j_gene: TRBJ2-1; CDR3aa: CASSRTSGNEQFF
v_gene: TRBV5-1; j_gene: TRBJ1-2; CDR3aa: CASSKGQGIPNYGYTF
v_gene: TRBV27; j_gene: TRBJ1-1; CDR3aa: CASSGVGGTEAFF
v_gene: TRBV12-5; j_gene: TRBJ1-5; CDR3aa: CASGTPPEPQHF
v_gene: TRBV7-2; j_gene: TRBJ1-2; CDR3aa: CASSLSPQGAFYGYTF
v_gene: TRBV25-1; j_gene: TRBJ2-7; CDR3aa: CASSQAGALGYEQYF
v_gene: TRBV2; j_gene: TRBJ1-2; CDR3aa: CGGGLDYGYTF
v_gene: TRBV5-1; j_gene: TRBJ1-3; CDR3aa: CASSLGGPLSGNTIYF
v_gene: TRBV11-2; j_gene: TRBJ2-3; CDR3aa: CASSLDAEADTQYF
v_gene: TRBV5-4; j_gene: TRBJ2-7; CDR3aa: CASSRTGSAEQYF
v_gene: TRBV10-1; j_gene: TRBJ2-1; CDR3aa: CASSQGTSGGYRGNEQFF
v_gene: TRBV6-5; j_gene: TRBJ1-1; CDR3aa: CASRSTTKAFF
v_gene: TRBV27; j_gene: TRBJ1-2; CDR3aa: CASSGVWEGENYGYTF
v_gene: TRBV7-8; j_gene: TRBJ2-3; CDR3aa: CASSYRDYTDTQYF
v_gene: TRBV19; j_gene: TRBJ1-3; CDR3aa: CASRSIEGVNSGNTIYF
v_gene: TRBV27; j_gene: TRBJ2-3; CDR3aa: CASSLGHRVGFTDTQYF
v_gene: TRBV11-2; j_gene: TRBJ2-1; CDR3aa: CASSLVGTSGSYNEQFF
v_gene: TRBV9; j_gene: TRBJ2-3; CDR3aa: CASSGGLAVTDTQYF
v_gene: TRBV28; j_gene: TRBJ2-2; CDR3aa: CASSWGHRGTDTGELFF
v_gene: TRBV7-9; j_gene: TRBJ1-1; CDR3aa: CASSLVGADTEAFF
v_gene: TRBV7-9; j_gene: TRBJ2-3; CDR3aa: CASSGMRGGAPTDTQYF
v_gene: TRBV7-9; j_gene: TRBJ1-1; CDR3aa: CASSLQGFGTEAFF
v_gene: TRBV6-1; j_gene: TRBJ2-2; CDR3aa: CASARDRATGELFF
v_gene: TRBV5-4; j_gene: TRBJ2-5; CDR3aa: CASSFGSSGDQETQYF
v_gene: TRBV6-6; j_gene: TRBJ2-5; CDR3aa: CASSDPGGRTLETQYF
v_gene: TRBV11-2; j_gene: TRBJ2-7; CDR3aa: CASSLAGTGGNEQYF
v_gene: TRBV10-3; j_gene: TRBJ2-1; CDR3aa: CAISLAGGGNEQFF
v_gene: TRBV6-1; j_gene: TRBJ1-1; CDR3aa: CASSSRTGLETEAFF
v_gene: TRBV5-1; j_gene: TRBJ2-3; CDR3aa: CASSLFPTSTDTQYF
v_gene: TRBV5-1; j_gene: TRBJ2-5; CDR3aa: CASSYPGLQETQYF
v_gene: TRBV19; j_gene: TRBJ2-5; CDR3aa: CASSQTGVGETQYF
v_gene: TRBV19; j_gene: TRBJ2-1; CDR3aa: CASRTGGSYNEQFF